This T cell receptor beta chain was recovered during a study of control samples from healthy donors and cancer patients. Produced via immunoSEQ multiplex PCR; TCRdb's table is partial and in-frame only. The profile shows about 130,000 clones, about 94% of them singletons. This TCR derives from a man aged 55-75 years with colorectal cancer. What was sequenced was PBMCs.

Here the CDR3 reads CASTYGASTDTQYF. The CDR3 DNA reads TGTGCCAGTACTTATGGGGCGAGTACAGATACGCAGTATTTT. The chain links TRBV19 to TRBJ2-3; a possible D gene is TRBD1 (5 bases). Trimming took off 7 bases at V and 3 bases at J, with 14 bases between the two ends. Germline loops: CDR1 LNHDA, CDR2 SQIVND (reference sequence). This CDR3 contains 14 residues. Full variable domain (rest looked up from reference TRBV19 and TRBJ2-3): DGGITQSPKYLFRKEGQNVTLSCEQNLNHDAMYWYRQDPGQGLRLIYYSQIVNDFQKGDIAEGYSVSREKKESFPLTVTSAQKNPTAFYLCASTYGASTDTQYFGPGTRLTVL.